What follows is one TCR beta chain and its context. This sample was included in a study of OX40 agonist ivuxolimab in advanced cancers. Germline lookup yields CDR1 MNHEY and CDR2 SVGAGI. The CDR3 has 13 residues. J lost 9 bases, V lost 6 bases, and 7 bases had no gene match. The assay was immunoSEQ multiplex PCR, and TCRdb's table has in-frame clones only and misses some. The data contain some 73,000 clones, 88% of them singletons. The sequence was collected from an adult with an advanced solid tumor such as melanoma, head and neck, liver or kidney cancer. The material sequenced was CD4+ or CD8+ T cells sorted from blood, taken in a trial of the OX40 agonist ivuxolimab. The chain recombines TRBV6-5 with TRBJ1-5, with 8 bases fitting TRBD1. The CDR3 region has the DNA TGTGCCAGCAGCCCAGGGGGCGGTCTGCCCCAGCATTTT. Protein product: CASSPGGGLPQHF.